These 18 T cell receptor beta chains were sequenced from one sample in a study of breast tumors, draining lymph nodes, adjacent tissues. TCRdb called the multiplex PCR reads again in MiXCR, with one record for every CDR3 protein. The sample has 55,000 to 75,000 distinct CDR3 sequences, 40% to 55% seen once. The specimen was breast tumor tissue. Receptors were obtained from a female donor with breast cancer. Some clones in this sample may be carry-over from other donors' samples.

This clonotype was recorded only once. As DNA, the CDR3 is TGTGCCAGCTCACCACCAAGTCTAGCGGGAGGGACAGCAAACTATGGCTACACCTTC. It specifies CASSPPSLAGGTANYGYTF. The J gene is TRBJ1-2, the V gene TRBV18, with 7 bases identical to TRBD1. CDR1 and CDR2 (germline): KGHSH, LQKENI. The V segment lost 0 bases and the J segment 2 bases; nucleotides outside the gene matches: 15. The CDR3 extends over 19 amino acids. The entire variable domain, with the rest obtained from reference TRBV18 and TRBJ1-2, is as follows: NAGVMQNPRHLVRRRGQEARLRCSPMKGHSHVYWYRQLPEEGLKFMVYLQKENIIDESGMPKERFSAEFPKEGPSILRIQQVVRGDSAAYFCASSPPSLAGGTANYGYTFGSGTRLTVV.

In its sample, this clonotype was seen many times. The V call is TRBV11-1, the J call TRBJ2-2, with 10 bases fitting TRBD2. V was pared by 4 bases and J by 2 bases, with 4 bases of the junction left unmatched. CDR3 length: 16 amino acids. Germline CDR1 is SGHAT and CDR2 is FQDESV (reference sequence). The CDR3 nucleotides read TGTGCCAGCAGCTATACTAGCGGGGCTAACACCGGGGAGCTGTTTTTT. Translating it yields CASSYTSGANTGELFF. The whole variable domain, filled in from reference TRBV11-1 and TRBJ2-2, reads EAEVAQSPRYKITEKSQAVAFWCDPISGHATLYWYRQILGQGPELLVQFQDESVVDDSQLPKDRFSAERLKGVDSTLKIQPAELGDSAMYLCASSYTSGANTGELFFGEGSRLTVL.

As concerns this clonotype: Given a much more abundant clone one base away, this may be a read error. The chain recombines TRBV6-1 with TRBJ2-1; 8 bases are a match to TRBD1. CDR3 length: 16 residues. Germline assignment: CDR1 MNHNS and CDR2 SASEGT. The CDR3 bases are TGTGCCAGCAGTGAAACCGGGACAGGCTCCTACAATGAGCAGCTCTTC. This gives the protein CASSETGTGSYNEQLF.

V gene TRBV7-2 combines with J gene TRBJ2-3, with TRBD1 as a possible D gene (5 bases). Near its end, the DNA agrees better with TRBJ1-5, so the J call may be wrong. The CDR3 spans 15 residues. The germline CDR1 and CDR2 sequences are SGHTA and FQGNSA. Here the CDR3 reads CASSPGLMRADTQHF. For the CDR3, the DNA is TGTGCCAGCAGCCCGGGACTAATGAGGGCAGATACGCAGCATTTT.

A note on this clonotype: A read error may produce the germline difference seen at one junction end. This sequence joins TRBV4-2 and TRBJ2-7, with D hard to call. CDR3 length equals 17 residues. The germline V gene has CDR1 LGHNA and CDR2 YNFKEQ. The CDR3 sequence is CASSLKVRQPGTYEQHF. In nucleotides, the CDR3 is TGTGCCAGCAGCCTGAAAGTTCGGCAACCCGGAACCTACGAGCAGCACTTC.

V usage is TRBV12-5 and J usage is TRBJ2-2; D is unclear. The germline V gene has CDR1 LGHNT and CDR2 FRNRAP. Trimming removed 7 bases at V and 6 bases at J, with 9 bases between. The CDR3 runs 12 residues. This chain's CDR3 is CASDPGPGELFF. The CDR3 DNA sequence: TGTGCTAGTGATCCAGGCCCCGGGGAGCTGTTTTTT. Full variable domain (outside the CDR3, taken from reference TRBV12-5 and TRBJ2-2): DARVTQTPRHKVTEMGQEVTMRCQPILGHNTVFWYRQTMMQGLELLAYFRNRAPLDDSGMPKDRFSAEMPDATLATLKIQPSEPRDSAVYFCASDPGPGELFFGEGSRLTVL.

This clonotype was observed at least ten times. The V call is TRBV9, the J call TRBJ1-4; TRBD1 aligns across 9 bases. The CDR3 extends over 16 amino acids. Germline V lookup: CDR1 SGDLS, CDR2 YYNGEE. V shed 3 bases, J shed 5 bases, and the junction held 8 bases outside the gene matches. The CDR3 is CASSASYGQGNEKLFF. The CDR3 bases are TGTGCCAGCAGCGCTTCCTACGGACAGGGGAATGAAAAACTGTTTTTT.

This clonotype showed up many times. V is TRBV3-1 and J is TRBJ2-1; D might be TRBD1 (6 bases). The CDR3 runs 12 residues. The germline V and J ends were trimmed by 4 bases and 9 bases, with 10 bases remaining between them. CDR1 is LGHDT, CDR2 YNNKEL, per germline (reference sequence). In nucleotides, the CDR3 is TGTGCCAGCAGCCCTACAGGGAGTGAGCAGTTCTTC. It encodes CASSPTGSEQFF.

The CDR3 DNA reads as TGTGCCAGCAGTCAACGGCGACTAGCGGGACGTCGTGAGCAGTTCTTC. Its protein product is CASSQRRLAGRREQFF. The chain employs TRBV25-1 and TRBJ2-1, with TRBD2 matching over 11 bases. The J segment lost 9 bases and the V segment lost 5 bases, leaving 12 bases of the junction unmatched. The CDR3 contains 16 residues. The germline V gene encodes CDR1 MGHDK and CDR2 SYGVNS.

The chain links TRBV28 to TRBJ2-7; either TRBD1 or TRBD2 may supply D (5 bases each). Trimming took off 6 bases at V and 3 bases at J, with 18 bases between the two ends. Germline CDR1 and CDR2: MDHEN and SYDVKM. The CDR3 extends over 15 amino acids. DNA of the CDR3: TGTGCCAGCAGCTCCGGGACGGAAAGATACTACGAGCAGTACTTC. Its protein product is CASSSGTERYYEQYF.

The chain links TRBV4-1 to TRBJ1-1, with D possibly being TRBD1 (5 bases). Germline CDR1 reads MGHRA; CDR2 reads YSYEKL. The CDR3 spans 16 residues. Trimming removed 0 bases from V and 3 bases from J, with 14 bases in between. CDR3 in amino acids: CASSQDLTGFDTEAFF. CDR3 DNA: TGCGCCAGCAGCCAAGATCTTACAGGTTTTGACACTGAAGCTTTCTTT.

This clonotype was counted many times. V gene TRBV4-1 combines with J gene TRBJ1-2, with D unclear. The CDR3 runs to 14 residues. V shed 3 bases and J shed 6 bases, with 14 bases lying between them. Germline V gives CDR1 MGHRA, CDR2 YSYEKL. CDR3 in amino acids: CASSHWATNHGYTF. In nucleotides, the CDR3 is TGCGCCAGCAGCCACTGGGCAACCAATCATGGCTACACCTTC.

This rearrangement joins TRBV6-5 to TRBJ2-7; 8 bases line up with TRBD1. The germline V gene has CDR1 MNHEY and CDR2 SVGAGI. The CDR3 spans 14 residues. Unmatched junction bases numbered 9, after V lost 6 bases and J lost 5 bases. The CDR3 protein is CASRARTGYDEQYF. CDR3 nucleotide sequence: TGTGCCAGCAGGGCGAGGACAGGGTACGACGAGCAGTACTTC.

The rearrangement links TRBV15 to TRBJ1-1; D gene ambiguous. The germline V gene encodes CDR1 LNHNV and CDR2 YYDKDF (reference sequence). This CDR3 spans 14 amino acids. V dropped 2 bases and J dropped 7 bases, with 14 bases sitting between them. In DNA, the CDR3 is TGTGCCACCAGCAGAAAGGTAGCGCGGGGTGAAGCTTTCTTT. Protein: CATSRKVARGEAFF.

The CDR3, as DNA: TGTGCCACCAGCAGAGATCCCGGACTTGACTATGGCTACACCTTC. It specifies CATSRDPGLDYGYTF. The chain couples TRBV15 to TRBJ1-2, with D uncertain. V shed 0 bases and J shed 3 bases, with 11 bases lying between them. The CDR3 has 15 amino acids. Germline CDR1 reads LNHNV; CDR2 reads YYDKDF (reference sequence).

This clonotype showed up just once. This chain uses TRBV2 with TRBJ2-5; D is tentatively TRBD1 or TRBD2 (5 bases each). Trimming took 6 bases from V and 4 from J, leaving 12 bases between them. The CDR3 is 13 amino acids. Germline assignment: CDR1 SNHLY and CDR2 FYNNEI. The CDR3 loop is CASRTGTGETQYF. The DNA for the CDR3 is TGTGCCAGCAGGACCGGGACGGGAGAGACCCAGTACTTC.

The J gene is TRBJ1-4, the V gene TRBV9; weak D call: TRBD1 (6 bases). The CDR3 has 17 residues. Trimming pared 0 bases from V and 7 bases from J, leaving 19 bases between. Germline CDR1 SGDLS, CDR2 YYNGEE. The CDR3 nucleotides are TGTGCCAGCAGCGTAGGGACTAGCGGGGGGCCGAGTGAAAAACTGTTTTTT. It encodes CASSVGTSGGPSEKLFF.

This clonotype was seen repeatedly, ten times or more. The chain recombines TRBV27 with TRBJ2-7; tentative D call: TRBD1 (5 bases). The CDR3 length is 14 residues. Germline values: CDR1 MNHEY, CDR2 SMNVEV (reference sequence). Trimming cost V 3 bases and J 2 bases, with 11 bases left between them. CDR3 sequence (DNA): TGTGCCAGCAGTTTCCCCCAGGGAACCTACGAGCAGTACTTC. It is translated as CASSFPQGTYEQYF.